This T cell receptor beta chain comes out of a study of cytomegalovirus exposure and HLA in healthy donors. Whole-study context: An earlier analysis found fewer than 140 million unique TCR beta sequences from approximately 190 million T cells. The study, taken as a whole, reports: 87-base-pair reads could not separate some V segments, including TRBV6-2 and TRBV6-3. Judged likely to be a sequencing artifact was a cluster of highly shared sequence variants. Three of the chains that were CMV-associated were confirmed in vitro to be specific for CMV antigens.

PCR used 60 Vbeta primers and 13 Jbeta primers. Only in-frame clones appear in the TCRdb table, and some are missing; sequencing was by immunoSEQ multiplex PCR. The repertoire consists of about 100,000 clones, with around 84% occurring once and the leading ten covering more than 0.95%. CDR3 size: 17 residues. Germline CDR1 reads MRHNA; CDR2 reads SNTAGT. Unmatched junction bases numbered 5, after V lost 3 bases and J lost 0 bases. A remark on this clone: Its antigen remains unidentified.

Sequenced material: PBMCs. The chain is built from TRBV6-4 and TRBJ2-2, with 9 bases matching TRBD2. The receptor was derived from a young woman in good health and CMV-seronegative. The CDR3: CASSEVAGGPNTGELFF. The CDR3 DNA reads TGTGCCAGCAGTGAAGTTGCGGGAGGGCCGAACACCGGGGAGCTGTTTTTT.